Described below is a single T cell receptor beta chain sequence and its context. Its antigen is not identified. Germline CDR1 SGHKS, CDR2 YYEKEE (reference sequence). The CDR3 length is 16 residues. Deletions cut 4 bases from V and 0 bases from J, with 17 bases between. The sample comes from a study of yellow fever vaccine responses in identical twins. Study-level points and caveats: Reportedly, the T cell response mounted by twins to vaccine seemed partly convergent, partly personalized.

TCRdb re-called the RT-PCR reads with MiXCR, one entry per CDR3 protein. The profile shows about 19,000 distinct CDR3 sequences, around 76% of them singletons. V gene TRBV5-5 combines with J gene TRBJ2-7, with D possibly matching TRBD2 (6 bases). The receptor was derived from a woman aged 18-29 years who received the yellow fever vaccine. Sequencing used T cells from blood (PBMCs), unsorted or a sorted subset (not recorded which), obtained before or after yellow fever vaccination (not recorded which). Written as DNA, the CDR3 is TGTGCCAGCAGCCCGGAGGGATCCGGGCTCTCCTACGAGCAGTACTTC. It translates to CASSPEGSGLSYEQYF. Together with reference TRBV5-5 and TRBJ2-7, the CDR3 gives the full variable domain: DAGVTQSPTHLIKTRGQQVTLRCSPISGHKSVSWYQQVLGQGPQFIFQYYEKEERGRGNFPDRFSARQFPNYSSELNVNALLLGDSALYLCASSPEGSGLSYEQYFGPGTRLTVT.